This T cell receptor (beta chain) was found in a study of cytomegalovirus exposure and HLA in healthy donors. Only in-frame clones appear in the TCRdb table, and some are missing; sequencing was by immunoSEQ multiplex PCR. Found here are around 400,000 clones, about nine tenths of them singletons; the top ten hold 0.83%. With respect to this clone: Its antigen is not known.

Study-wide findings and caveats: That first-cohort TCR clusters tended to co-occur in the roughly 130 validation repertoires was found in a later analysis. Rare TCR sequences dominated, though some public TCRs recurred in many donors. Some TCR beta chains (164 of them) were listed as cytomegalovirus-associated.

A 120-subject validation cohort, separate from the roughly 670-subject first cohort, supplied the donors. The germline CDR1 and CDR2 sequences are GTSNPN and SVGIG (reference sequence). Losses at the gene ends were 5 bases for V and 4 bases for J; bases not matched to a gene: 3. The CDR3 has 14 amino acids. Input material: PBMCs. The chain has TRBV30 and TRBJ2-2; 11 nucleotides match TRBD2. The source of this sequence is a woman aged 18-35 years in good health and CMV-seronegative. The DNA for the CDR3 is TGTGCCTGGGGGGGACTAGCGGCCACCGGGGAGCTGTTTTTT. It is translated as CAWGGLAATGELFF.